This T cell receptor beta chain is drawn from a study of CD8 T cells in Susac syndrome (dated by TCRdb to about 2019). Regarding the research as a whole: Of the Susac syndrome patients who were sequenced, eight or nine were in clinical remission while five or six had clinically active disease. CD8+ T cell repertoire clonality was compared between around eleven healthy donors, approximately 14 Susac syndrome patients and 15 multiple sclerosis patients. Susac syndrome patients were therapy-naive, on corticosteroids (some also receiving IVIg), or on IVIg alone at blood withdrawal. The study used repertoire sequencing to test whether antigen drove CD8+ T cell activation and differentiation in Susac syndrome. Here is what the overall study found, with its caveats: Looking at Susac-specific public clones, the researchers identified 15 to 20 in the total CD8+ repertoire and about 5 in the CD8+ TEMRA repertoire. The number of individuals in the TCR sequencing and HLA analysis was recognized as being relatively small. Clonal expansion was seen in Susac syndrome CD8+ repertoires, peaking in CD8+ TEMRA cells and being greater in clinically active patients than in remitting ones.

RNA was extracted using the RNeasy kit, and roughly 0.45 to 1 microgram was reverse transcribed with random hexamers. TCR beta CDR3 regions were amplified with the immunoSEQ multiplex PCR assay covering 54 Vbeta and 13 Jbeta segments. To correct PCR amplification bias, a synthetic template baseline was used for both primer optimization and computational correction. The authors' analysis ran thus. Only productive sequences were kept, with reads annotated to V, D and J genes according to IMGT and analyzed in immunoSEQ Analyzer. Clonality was calculated as one minus the Shannon entropy normalized by log2 of the number of productive unique sequences. For each patient and control, public and private clones were evaluated among the 100 most prevalent clones. Clones were defined as Susac-specific if absent from the healthy and MS cohorts, from 1052 published viral clones and from other ImmuneACCESS disease sequences. TCRdb's own reprocessing of the public reads used fastp at Q25 and MiXCR and kept productive beta chains. Every entry covers one CDR3 protein and lists the most common genes and DNA from its rows. TCRdb's processing, not the study's, gives the V and J calls here. The sample yields more than 70,000 distinct CDR3 sequences; roughly 94% were counted once. Clones ranked in the top ten supply about 0.5% of the sample.

Details on this clonotype: Its recognized antigen is unknown. Nothing much larger sits one base from this clone, and base qualities are not available.

The CDR3, from cysteine to phenylalanine, totals 13 residues. Solely the CDR3 DNA is kept, with 39 bases framed from the first base. Trimming removed 2 bases from V and 7 bases from J, leaving 9 bases between the germline ends. Peripheral blood CD8+ and CD4+ T cells from healthy donors, Susac syndrome patients and multiple sclerosis patients were profiled by high-throughput TCR beta sequencing. The Susac syndrome patients fulfilled recently defined diagnostic criteria for either definite or probable disease. Bulk CD8+ and CD4+ T cells were purified by magnetic negative isolation, while CD8+ TEMRA cells were enriched using FACS. Blood was collected in EDTA tubes and processed within 24 hours, with PBMCs isolated through density gradient centrifugation. PBMCs intended for TCR sequencing were frozen in liquid nitrogen and were later thawed in a 37 degrees C water bath. Purity of sorted or isolated CD4+, CD8+ and CD8+ TEMRA cells was at least 90%.

The V and J segments used are TRBV12-3 or TRBV12-4 and TRBJ2-1, with the D segment identity uncertain. This TCR was recovered from a human donor with Susac syndrome. The sample comprised CD8+ T cells from PBMCs. The CDR3 protein sequence reads: CASSLLEWNEQFF. DNA sequence: TGTGCCAGCAGTTTACTAGAATGGAATGAGCAGTTCTTC.